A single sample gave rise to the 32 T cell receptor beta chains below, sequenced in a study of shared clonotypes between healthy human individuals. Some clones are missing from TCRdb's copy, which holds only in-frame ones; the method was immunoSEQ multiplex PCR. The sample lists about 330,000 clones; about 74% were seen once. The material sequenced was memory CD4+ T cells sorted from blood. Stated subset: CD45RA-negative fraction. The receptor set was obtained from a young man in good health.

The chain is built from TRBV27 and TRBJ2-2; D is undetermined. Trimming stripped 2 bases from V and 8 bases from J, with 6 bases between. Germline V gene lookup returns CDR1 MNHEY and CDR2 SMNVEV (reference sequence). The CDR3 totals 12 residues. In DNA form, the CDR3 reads TGTGCCAGCAGTTTAATGGGGGGGGAGCTGTTTTTT. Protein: CASSLMGGELFF.

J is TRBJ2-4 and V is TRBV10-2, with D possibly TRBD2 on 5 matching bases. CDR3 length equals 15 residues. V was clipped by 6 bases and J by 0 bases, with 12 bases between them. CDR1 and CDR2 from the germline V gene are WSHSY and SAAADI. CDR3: CASSPLELAKNIQYF. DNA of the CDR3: TGCGCCAGCAGCCCACTAGAACTAGCCAAAAACATTCAGTACTTC.

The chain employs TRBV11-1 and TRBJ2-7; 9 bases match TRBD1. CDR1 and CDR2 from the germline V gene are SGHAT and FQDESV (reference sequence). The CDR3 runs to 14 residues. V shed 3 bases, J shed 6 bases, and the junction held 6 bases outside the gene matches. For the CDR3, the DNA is TGTGCCAGCAGCTTCGCCGGGACAGGGATCGAGCAGTACTTC. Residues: CASSFAGTGIEQYF.

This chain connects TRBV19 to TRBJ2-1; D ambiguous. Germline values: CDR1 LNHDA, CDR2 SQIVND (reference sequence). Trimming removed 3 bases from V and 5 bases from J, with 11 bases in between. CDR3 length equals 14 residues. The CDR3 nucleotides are TGTGCCAGTAGTATCCGGAGTAGAAACAATGAGCAGTTCTTC. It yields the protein CASSIRSRNNEQFF.

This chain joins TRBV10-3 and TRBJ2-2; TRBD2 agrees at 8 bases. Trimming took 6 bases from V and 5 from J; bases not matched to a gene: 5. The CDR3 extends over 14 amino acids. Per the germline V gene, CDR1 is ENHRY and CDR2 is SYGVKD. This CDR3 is CAISGGAQTGELFF. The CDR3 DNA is TGTGCCATCAGCGGGGGGGCGCAGACCGGGGAGCTGTTTTTT.

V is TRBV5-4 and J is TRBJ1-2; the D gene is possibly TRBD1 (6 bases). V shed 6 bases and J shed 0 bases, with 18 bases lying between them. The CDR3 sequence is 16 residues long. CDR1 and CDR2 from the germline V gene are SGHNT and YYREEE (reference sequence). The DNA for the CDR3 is TGTGCCAGCAACAACCCAACACAGGGAGCTAACTATGGCTACACCTTC. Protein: CASNNPTQGANYGYTF.

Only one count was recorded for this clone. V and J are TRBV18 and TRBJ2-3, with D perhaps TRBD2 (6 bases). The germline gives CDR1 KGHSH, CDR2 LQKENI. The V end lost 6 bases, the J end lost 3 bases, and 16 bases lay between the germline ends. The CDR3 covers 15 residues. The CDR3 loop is CASSYAGGPTDTQYF. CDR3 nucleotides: TGTGCCAGCTCTTACGCAGGAGGGCCGACAGATACGCAGTATTTT.

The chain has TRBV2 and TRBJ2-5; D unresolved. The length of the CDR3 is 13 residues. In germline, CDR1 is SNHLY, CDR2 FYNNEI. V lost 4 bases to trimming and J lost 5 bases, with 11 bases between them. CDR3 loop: CASSGELGETQYF. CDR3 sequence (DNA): TGTGCCAGCAGTGGAGAGCTAGGGGAGACCCAGTACTTC.

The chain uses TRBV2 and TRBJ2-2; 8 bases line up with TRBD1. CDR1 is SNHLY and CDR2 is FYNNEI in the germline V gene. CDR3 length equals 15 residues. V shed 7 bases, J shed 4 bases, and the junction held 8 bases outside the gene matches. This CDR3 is CASTPQGVGTGELFF. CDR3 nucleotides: TGTGCCAGCACTCCACAGGGGGTCGGCACCGGGGAGCTGTTTTTT.

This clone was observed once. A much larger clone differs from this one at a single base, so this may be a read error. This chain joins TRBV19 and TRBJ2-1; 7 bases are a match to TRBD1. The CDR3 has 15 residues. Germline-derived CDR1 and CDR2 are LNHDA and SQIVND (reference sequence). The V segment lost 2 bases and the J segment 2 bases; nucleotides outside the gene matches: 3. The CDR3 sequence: CASSITGDAYNEQFF. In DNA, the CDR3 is TGTGCCAGTAGTATAACAGGGGATGCCTACAATGAGCAGTTCTTC.

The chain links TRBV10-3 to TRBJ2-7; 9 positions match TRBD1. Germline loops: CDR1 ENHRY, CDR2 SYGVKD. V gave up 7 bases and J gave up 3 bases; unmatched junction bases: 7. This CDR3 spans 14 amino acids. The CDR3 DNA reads TGTGCCATCATGAGGGACAGGGAGCACTACGAGCAGTACTTC. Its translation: CAIMRDREHYEQYF.

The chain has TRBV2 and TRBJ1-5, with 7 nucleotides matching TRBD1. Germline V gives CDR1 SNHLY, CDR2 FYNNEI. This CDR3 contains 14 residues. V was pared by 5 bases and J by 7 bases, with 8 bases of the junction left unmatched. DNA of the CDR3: TGTGCCAGCAGTAAGACAGGGCCCAGCCAGCCCCAGCATTTT. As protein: CASSKTGPSQPQHF.

The CDR3 coding sequence is TGTGCCAGCAGTTTCCGGGGACCGGGGTACAATGAGCAGTTCTTC. Protein product: CASSFRGPGYNEQFF. The genes are TRBV27 and TRBJ2-1; TRBD1 or TRBD2 may be the D gene (5 bases each). The V end was cut by 3 bases, the J end by 4 bases, with 13 bases between. Germline loops: CDR1 MNHEY, CDR2 SMNVEV (reference sequence). The CDR3 extends over 15 amino acids.

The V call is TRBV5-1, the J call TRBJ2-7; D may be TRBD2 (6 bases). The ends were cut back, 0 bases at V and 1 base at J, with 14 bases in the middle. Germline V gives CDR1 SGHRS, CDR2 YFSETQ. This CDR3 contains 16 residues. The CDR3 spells CASSLGRGKGSYEQYF. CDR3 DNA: TGCGCCAGCAGCTTGGGGAGGGGTAAAGGGTCCTACGAGCAGTACTTC.

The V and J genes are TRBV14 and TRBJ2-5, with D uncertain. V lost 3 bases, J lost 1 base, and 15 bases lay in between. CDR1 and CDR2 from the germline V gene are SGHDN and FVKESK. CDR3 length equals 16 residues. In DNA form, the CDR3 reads TGTGCCAGCAGCCACGTCTCCGGAAGAATCCAAGAGACCCAGTACTTC. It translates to CASSHVSGRIQETQYF.

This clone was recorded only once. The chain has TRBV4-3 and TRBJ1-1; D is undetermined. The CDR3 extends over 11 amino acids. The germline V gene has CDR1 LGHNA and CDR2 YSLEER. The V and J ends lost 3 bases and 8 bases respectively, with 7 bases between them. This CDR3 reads CASSHNSEAFF. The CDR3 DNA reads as TGCGCCAGCAGCCATAACTCGGAAGCTTTCTTT.

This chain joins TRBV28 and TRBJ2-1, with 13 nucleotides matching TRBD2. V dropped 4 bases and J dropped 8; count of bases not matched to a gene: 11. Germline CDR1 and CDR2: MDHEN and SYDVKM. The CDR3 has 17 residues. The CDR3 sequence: CASSSTSGGLWEDEQFF. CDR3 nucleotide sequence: TGTGCCAGCAGTTCGACTAGCGGGGGGCTATGGGAGGATGAGCAGTTCTTC.

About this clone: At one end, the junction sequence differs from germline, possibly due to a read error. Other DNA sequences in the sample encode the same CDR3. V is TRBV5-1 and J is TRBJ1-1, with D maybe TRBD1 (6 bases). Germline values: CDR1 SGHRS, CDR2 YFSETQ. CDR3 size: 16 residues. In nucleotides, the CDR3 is TGCGCTAGCAGCGTTGAACCAACAGGGACGAACACTGAAGCTTTCTTT. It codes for CASSVEPTGTNTEAFF.

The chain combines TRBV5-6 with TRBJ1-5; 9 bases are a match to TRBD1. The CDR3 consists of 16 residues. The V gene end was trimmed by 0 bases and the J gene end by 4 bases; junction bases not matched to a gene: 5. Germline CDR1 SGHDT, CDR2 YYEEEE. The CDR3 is CASSLGTGAKNQPQHF. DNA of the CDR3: TGTGCCAGCAGCTTGGGGACAGGGGCTAAAAATCAGCCCCAGCATTTT.

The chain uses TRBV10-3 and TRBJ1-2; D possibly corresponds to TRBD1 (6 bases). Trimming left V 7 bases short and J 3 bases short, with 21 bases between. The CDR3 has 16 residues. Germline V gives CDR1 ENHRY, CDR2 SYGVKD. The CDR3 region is CAITKGGGWIDYGYTF. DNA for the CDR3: TGTGCCATCACCAAAGGGGGGGGATGGATTGACTATGGCTACACCTTC.

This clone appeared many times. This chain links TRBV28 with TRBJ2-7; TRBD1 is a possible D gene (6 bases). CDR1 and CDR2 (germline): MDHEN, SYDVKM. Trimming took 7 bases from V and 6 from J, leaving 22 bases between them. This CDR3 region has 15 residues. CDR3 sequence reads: CASTPRGRGLSEQYF. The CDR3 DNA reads TGTGCCAGCACTCCTAGGGGCAGGGGCCTGAGCGAGCAGTACTTC.

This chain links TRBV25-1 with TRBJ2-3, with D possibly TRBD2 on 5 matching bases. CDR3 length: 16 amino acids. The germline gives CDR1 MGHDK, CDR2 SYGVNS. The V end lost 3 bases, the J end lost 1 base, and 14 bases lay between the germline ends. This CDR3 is CASSDTRERGTDTQYF. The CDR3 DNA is TGTGCCAGCAGTGACACTAGGGAGAGGGGCACAGATACGCAGTATTTT. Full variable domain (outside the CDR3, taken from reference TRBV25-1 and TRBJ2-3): EADIYQTPRYLVIGTGKKITLECSQTMGHDKMYWYQQDPGMELHLIHYSYGVNSTEKGDLSSESTVSRIRTEHFPLTLESARPSHTSQYLCASSDTRERGTDTQYFGPGTRLTVL.

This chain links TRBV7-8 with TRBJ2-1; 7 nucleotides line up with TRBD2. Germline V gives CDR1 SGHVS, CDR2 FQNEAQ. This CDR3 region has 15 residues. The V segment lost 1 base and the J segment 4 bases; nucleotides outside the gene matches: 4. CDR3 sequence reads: CASSLGLARYNEQFF. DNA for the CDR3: TGTGCCAGCAGCTTAGGACTAGCACGATACAATGAGCAGTTCTTC.

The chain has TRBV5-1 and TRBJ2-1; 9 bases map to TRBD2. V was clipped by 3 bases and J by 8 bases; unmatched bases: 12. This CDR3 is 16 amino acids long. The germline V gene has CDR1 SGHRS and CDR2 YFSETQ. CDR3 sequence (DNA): TGCGCCAGCAGCTGGGGGAGTAGCGGGAGCCATGATGAGCAGTTCTTC. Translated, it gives CASSWGSSGSHDEQFF.

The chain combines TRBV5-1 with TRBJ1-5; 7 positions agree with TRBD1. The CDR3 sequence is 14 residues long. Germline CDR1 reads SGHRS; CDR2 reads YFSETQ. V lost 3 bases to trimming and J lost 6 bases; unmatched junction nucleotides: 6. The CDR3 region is CASSSEGAGQPQHF. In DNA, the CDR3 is TGCGCCAGCAGCTCGGAGGGGGCGGGTCAGCCCCAGCATTTT.

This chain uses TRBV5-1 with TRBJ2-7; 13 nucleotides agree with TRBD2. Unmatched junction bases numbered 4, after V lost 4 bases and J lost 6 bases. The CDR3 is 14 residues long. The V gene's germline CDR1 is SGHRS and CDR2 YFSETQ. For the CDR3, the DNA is TGCGCCAGCAGCCGGACTAGCGGGAGTCCCGAGCAGTACTTC. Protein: CASSRTSGSPEQYF. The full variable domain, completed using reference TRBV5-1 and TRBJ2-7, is KAGVTQTPRYLIKTRGQQVTLSCSPISGHRSVSWYQQTPGQGLQFLFEYFSETQRNKGNFPGRFSGRQFSNSRSEMNVSTLELGDSALYLCASSRTSGSPEQYFGPGTRLTVT.

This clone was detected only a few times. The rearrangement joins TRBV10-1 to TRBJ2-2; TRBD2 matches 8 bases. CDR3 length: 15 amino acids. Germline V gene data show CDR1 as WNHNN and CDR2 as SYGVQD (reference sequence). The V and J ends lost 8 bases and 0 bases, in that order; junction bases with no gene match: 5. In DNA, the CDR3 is TGCGCCAGCGGGACTAGGGAAACGAACACCGGGGAGCTGTTTTTT. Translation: CASGTRETNTGELFF.

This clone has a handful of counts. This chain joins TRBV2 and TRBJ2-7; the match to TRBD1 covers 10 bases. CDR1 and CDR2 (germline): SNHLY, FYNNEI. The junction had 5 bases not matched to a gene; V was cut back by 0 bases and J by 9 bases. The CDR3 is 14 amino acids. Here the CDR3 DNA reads TGTGCCAGCAGTGAAGCGGGACAGGGGCGGGCGCAGTACTTC. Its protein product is CASSEAGQGRAQYF. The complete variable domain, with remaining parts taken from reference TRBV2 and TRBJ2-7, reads EPEVTQTPSHQVTQMGQEVILRCVPISNHLYFYWYRQILGQKVEFLVSFYNNEISEKSEIFDDQFSVERPDGSNFTLKIRSTKLEDSAMYFCASSEAGQGRAQYFGPGTRLTVT.

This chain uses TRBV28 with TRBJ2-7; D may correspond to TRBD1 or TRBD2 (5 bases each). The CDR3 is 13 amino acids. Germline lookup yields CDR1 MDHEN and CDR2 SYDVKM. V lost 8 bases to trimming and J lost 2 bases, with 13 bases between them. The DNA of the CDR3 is TGTGCCAGCCTCTCCGGGACCCCCTACGAGCAGTACTTC. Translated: CASLSGTPYEQYF. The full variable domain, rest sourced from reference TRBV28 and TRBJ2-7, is DVKVTQSSRYLVKRTGEKVFLECVQDMDHENMFWYRQDPGLGLRLIYFSYDVKMKEKGDIPEGYSVSREKKERFSLILESASTNQTSMYLCASLSGTPYEQYFGPGTRLTVT.

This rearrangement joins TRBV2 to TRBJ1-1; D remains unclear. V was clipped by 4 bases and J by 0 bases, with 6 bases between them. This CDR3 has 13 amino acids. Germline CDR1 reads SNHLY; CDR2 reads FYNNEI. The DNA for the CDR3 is TGTGCCAGCAGTGGGACCTTGAACACTGAAGCTTTCTTT. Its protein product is CASSGTLNTEAFF.

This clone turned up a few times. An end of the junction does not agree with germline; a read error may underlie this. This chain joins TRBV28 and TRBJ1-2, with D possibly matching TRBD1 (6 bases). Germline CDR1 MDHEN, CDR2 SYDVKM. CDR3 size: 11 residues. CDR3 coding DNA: TGTGCCAGCAGCTCCCCCCCCCAGGGGAACTTC. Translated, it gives CASSSPPQGNF.

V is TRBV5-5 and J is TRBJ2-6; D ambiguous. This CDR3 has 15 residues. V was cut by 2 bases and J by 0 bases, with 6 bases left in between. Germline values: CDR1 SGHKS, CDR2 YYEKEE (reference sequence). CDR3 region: CASSLGSSGANVLTF. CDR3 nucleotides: TGTGCCAGCAGCTTAGGAAGCTCTGGGGCCAACGTCCTGACTTTC.